This T cell receptor beta chain stems from a study of response to subunit inactivated influenza vaccine. MiXCR was run by TCRdb on the RT-PCR reads, yielding one entry per CDR3 protein. The data show 500,000 to 550,000 distinct CDR3 sequences, with under 8.5% seen just once and around 12% held by the top ten. Only a few counts were recorded for this clonotype. Its cognate antigen is unknown. Study observations and caveats: Authors suggested few new T cells are recruited by each seasonal influenza vaccination.

The CDR3 contains 15 residues. Per the germline V gene, CDR1 is GTSNPN and CDR2 is SVGIG (reference sequence). V trimming: 3 bases; J trimming: 0 bases; junction bases outside the gene matches: 3. The receptor was isolated from a man aged 45-69 years who received an inactivated influenza vaccine. This chain uses TRBV30 with TRBJ2-3, with 10 bases matching TRBD2. Material: PBMCs from blood, obtained roughly 24 months after vaccination. For the CDR3, the DNA is TGTGCCTGGAGACTGACTAGCGGGAGCACAGATACGCAGTATTTT. This translates into CAWRLTSGSTDTQYF. The entire variable domain, with the rest obtained from reference TRBV30 and TRBJ2-3, is as follows: SQTIHQWPATLVQPVGSPLSLECTVEGTSNPNLYWYRQAAGRGLQLLFYSVGIGQISSEVPQNLSASRPQDRQFILSSKKLLLSDSGFYLCAWRLTSGSTDTQYFGPGTRLTVL.